This TCR beta chain was found in a study of blood T cell repertoires in COVID-19. Authors' analysis steps: The authors estimated nucleated cell counts from reference gene primer amplification. Assay used: immunoSEQ multiplex PCR; TCRdb lists only in-frame clones, some missing. From that table come the V and J calls and clone size; the DNA was used to work out D and trimming. The data contain some 290,000 clones, 80% to 85% of them singletons. The length of the CDR3 is 17 residues. Germline CDR1 and CDR2: LNHNV and YYDKDF (reference sequence). The ends lost 0 bases at V and 3 bases at J; junction bases unmatched: 3.

This rearrangement joins TRBV15 to TRBJ2-2, with TRBD1 identical over 11 bases. Specimen: peripheral blood. The sequence came from a woman aged 60-75 years with active or convalescent COVID-19. The DNA of the CDR3 is TGTGCCACCAGCAGAGATCGGACAGGGGGCGACACCGGGGAGCTGTTTTTT. Protein: CATSRDRTGGDTGELFF. Combining the CDR3 with reference TRBV15 and TRBJ2-2 gives the whole variable domain DAMVIQNPRYQVTQFGKPVTLSCSQTLNHNVMYWYQQKSSQAPKLLFHYYDKDFNNEADTPDNFQSRRPNTSFCFLDIRSPGLGDTAMYLCATSRDRTGGDTGELFFGEGSRLTVL.